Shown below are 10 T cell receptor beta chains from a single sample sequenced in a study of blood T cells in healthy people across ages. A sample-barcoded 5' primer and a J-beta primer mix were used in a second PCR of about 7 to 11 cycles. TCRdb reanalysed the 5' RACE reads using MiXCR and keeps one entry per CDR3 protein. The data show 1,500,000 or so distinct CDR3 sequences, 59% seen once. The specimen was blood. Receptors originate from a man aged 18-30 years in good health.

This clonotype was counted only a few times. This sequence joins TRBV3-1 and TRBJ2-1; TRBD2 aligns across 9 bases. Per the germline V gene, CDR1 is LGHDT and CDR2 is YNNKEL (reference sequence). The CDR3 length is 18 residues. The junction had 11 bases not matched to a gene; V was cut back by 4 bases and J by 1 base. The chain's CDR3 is CASSPKGSGRLSYNEQFF. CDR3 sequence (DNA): TGTGCCAGCAGCCCAAAAGGCAGCGGGAGGCTTTCCTACAATGAGCAGTTCTTC.

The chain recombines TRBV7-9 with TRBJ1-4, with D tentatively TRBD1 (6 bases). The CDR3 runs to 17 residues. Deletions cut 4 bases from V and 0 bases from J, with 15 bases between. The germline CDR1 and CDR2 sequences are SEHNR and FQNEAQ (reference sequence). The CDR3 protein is CASSSSGGGPTNEKLFF. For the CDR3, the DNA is TGTGCCAGCAGCTCCTCCGGAGGGGGGCCAACTAATGAAAAACTGTTTTTT. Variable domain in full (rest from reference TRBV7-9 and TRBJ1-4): DTGVSQNPRHKITKRGQNVTFRCDPISEHNRLYWYRQTLGQGPEFLTYFQNEAQLEKSRLLSDRFSAERPKGSFSTLEIQRTEQGDSAMYLCASSSSGGGPTNEKLFFGSGTQLSVL.

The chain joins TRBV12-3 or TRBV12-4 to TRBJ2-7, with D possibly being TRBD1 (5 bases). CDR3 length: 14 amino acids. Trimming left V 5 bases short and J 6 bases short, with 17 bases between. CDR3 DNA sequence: TGTGCCAGCAGTCCACCGTTAGGGGTTCGCGAGCAGTACTTC. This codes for CASSPPLGVREQYF.

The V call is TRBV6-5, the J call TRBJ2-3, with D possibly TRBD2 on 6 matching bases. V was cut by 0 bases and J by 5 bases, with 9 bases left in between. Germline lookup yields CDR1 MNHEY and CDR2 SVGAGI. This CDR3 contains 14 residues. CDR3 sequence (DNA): TGTGCCAGCAGTTACTCATCAGCGGGAGATACGCAGTATTTT. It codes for CASSYSSAGDTQYF.

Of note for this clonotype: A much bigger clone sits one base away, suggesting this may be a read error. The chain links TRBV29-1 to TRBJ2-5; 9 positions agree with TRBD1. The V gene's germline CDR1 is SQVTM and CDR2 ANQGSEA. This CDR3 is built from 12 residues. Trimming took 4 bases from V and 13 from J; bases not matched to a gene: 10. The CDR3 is CSVAHNRDRVYF. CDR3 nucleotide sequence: TGCAGCGTTGCCCACAATCGGGACAGGGTGTACTTC.

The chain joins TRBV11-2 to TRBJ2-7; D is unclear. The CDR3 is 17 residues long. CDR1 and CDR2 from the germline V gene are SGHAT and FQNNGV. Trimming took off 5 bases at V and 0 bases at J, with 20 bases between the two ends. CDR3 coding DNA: TGTGCCAGCAGCCTTCTAGGCGCGGTCGAGGACTCCTACGAGCAGTACTTC. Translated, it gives CASSLLGAVEDSYEQYF.

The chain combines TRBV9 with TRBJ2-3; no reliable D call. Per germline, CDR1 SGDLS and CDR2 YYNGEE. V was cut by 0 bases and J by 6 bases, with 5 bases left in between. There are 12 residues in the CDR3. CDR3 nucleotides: TGTGCCAGCAGCGTAGGGCCCGATACGCAGTATTTT. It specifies CASSVGPDTQYF.

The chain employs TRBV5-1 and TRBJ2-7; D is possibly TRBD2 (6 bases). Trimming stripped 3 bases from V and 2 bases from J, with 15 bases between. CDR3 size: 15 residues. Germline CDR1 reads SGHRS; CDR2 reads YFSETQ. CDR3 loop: CASSWGEDVTYEQYF. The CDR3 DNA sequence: TGCGCCAGCAGCTGGGGGGAGGATGTTACCTACGAGCAGTACTTC.

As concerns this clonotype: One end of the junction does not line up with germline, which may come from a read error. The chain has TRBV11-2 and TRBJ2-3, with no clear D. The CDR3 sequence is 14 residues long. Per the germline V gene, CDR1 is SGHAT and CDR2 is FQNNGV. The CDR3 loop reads CASSSPNQKRTQYF. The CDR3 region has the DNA TGTGCCAGTAGCTCCCCTAATCAAAAGCGAACGCAGTATTTT. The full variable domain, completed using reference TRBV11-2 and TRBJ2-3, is EAGVAQSPRYKIIEKRQSVAFWCNPISGHATLYWYQQILGQGPKLLIQFQNNGVVDDSQLPKDRFSAERLKGVDSTLKIQPAKLEDSAVYLCASSSPNQKRTQYFGPGTRLTVL.

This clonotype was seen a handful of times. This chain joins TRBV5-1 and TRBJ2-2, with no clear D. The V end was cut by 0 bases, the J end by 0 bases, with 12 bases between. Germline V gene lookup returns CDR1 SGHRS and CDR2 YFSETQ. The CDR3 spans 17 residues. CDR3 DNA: TGCGCCAGCAGCTTGGTTGTACAGTTCGCGAACACCGGGGAGCTGTTTTTT. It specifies CASSLVVQFANTGELFF. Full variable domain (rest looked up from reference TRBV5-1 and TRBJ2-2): KAGVTQTPRYLIKTRGQQVTLSCSPISGHRSVSWYQQTPGQGLQFLFEYFSETQRNKGNFPGRFSGRQFSNSRSEMNVSTLELGDSALYLCASSLVVQFANTGELFFGEGSRLTVL.